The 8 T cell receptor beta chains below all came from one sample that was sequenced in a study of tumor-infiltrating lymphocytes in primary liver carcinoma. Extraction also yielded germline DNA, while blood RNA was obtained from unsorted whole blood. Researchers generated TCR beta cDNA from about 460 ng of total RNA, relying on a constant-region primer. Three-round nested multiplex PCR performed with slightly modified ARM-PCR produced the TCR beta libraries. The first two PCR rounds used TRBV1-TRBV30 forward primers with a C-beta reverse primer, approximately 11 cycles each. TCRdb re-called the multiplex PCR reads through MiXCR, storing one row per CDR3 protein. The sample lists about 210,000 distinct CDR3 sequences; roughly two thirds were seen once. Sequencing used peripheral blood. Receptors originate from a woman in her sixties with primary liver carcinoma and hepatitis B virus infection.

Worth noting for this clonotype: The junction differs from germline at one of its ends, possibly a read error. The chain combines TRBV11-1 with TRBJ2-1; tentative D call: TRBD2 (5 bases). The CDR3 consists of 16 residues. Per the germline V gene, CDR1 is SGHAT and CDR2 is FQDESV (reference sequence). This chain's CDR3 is CASSTPGSERSFEQSF. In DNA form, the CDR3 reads TGTGCCAGCAGCACACCGGGGAGCGAGAGGTCCTTTGAACAGTCCTTC.

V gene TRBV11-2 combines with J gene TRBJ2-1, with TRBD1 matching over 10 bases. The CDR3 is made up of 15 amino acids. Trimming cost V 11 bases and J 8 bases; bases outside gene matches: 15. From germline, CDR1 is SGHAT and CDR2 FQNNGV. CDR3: CAGNTGTGVYYEQFF. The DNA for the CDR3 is TGTGCCGGCAACACCGGGACAGGGGTTTACTATGAGCAGTTCTTC. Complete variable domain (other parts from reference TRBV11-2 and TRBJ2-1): EAGVAQSPRYKIIEKRQSVAFWCNPISGHATLYWYQQILGQGPKLLIQFQNNGVVDDSQLPKDRFSAERLKGVDSTLKIQPAKLEDSAVYLCAGNTGTGVYYEQFFGPGTRLTVL.

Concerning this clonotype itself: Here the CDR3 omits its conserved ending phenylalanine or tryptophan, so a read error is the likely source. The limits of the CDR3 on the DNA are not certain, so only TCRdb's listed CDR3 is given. The CDR3 region is CASSPLAGLGHGEVDSRFTL. The chain links TRBV5-6 to TRBJ1-2; TRBD1, the table's D call, was not compared with the DNA. Termini included, the CDR3 measures 20 amino acids. The V gene's germline CDR1 is SGHDT and CDR2 YYEEEE.

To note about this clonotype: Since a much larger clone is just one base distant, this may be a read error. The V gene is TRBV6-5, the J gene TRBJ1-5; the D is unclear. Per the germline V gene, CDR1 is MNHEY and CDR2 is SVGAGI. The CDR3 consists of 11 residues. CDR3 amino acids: CASGLGQPQQF. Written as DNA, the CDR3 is TGTGCCAGCGGCTTGGGTCAGCCCCAGCAGTTT.

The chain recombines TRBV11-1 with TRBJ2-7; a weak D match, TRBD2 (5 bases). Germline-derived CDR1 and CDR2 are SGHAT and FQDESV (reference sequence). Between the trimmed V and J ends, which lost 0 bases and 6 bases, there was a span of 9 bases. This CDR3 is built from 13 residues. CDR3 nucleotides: TGTGCCAGCAGCTTAGCGGGAGCGGTCGAGCAGTACTTC. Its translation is CASSLAGAVEQYF.

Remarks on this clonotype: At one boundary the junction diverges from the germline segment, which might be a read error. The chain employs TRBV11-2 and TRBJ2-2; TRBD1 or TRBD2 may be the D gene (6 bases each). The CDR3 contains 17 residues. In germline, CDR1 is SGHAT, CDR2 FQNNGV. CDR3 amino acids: CANSFSRDMGGTGELFF. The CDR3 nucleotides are TGTGCCAACAGCTTTAGCCGGGACATGGGGGGCACCGGGGAGCTGTTTTTT.

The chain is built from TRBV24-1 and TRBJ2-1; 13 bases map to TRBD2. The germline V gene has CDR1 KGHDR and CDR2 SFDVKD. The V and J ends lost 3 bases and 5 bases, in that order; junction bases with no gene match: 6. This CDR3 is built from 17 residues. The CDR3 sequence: CATSDGTSGTLHNEQFF. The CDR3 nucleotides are TGTGCCACCAGTGATGGGACTAGCGGGACGCTTCACAATGAGCAGTTCTTC.

DNA for the CDR3: TGTGCCAGCCGTAAGAACCGCAGCAATGAGCAGTTCTTC. Its translation: CASRKNRSNEQFF. V and J are TRBV12-3 or TRBV12-4 and TRBJ2-1; D is undetermined. The CDR3 contains 13 residues. The V end lost 8 bases, the J end lost 6 bases, and 14 bases lay between the germline ends.